The 15 T cell receptor beta chains in this list originate from one sample, sequenced in a study of OX40 agonist ivuxolimab in advanced cancers. The repertoire was sequenced with immunoSEQ multiplex PCR; TCRdb's copy has only in-frame clones and lacks some. The sample includes roughly 75,000 clones, 93% of them seen just once. The source was CD4+ or CD8+ T cells sorted from blood, collected in a trial of the OX40 agonist ivuxolimab. Every receptor here comes from an adult with an advanced solid tumor such as melanoma, head and neck, liver or kidney cancer.

The chain couples TRBV9 to TRBJ2-2; 14 bases align to TRBD2. Per germline, CDR1 SGDLS and CDR2 YYNGEE. The CDR3 contains 17 residues. Trimming at V came to 3 bases and at J to 4 bases, leaving 5 bases not matched to a gene. CDR3 in amino acids: CASSARLAGGSTGELFF. The CDR3 DNA follows: TGTGCCAGCAGCGCAAGACTAGCGGGAGGGAGCACCGGGGAGCTGTTTTTT.

This clone is a singleton in its sample. The J gene is TRBJ2-7, the V gene TRBV13; D call uncertain. Germline values: CDR1 PRHDT, CDR2 FYEKMQ (reference sequence). The V end was cut by 3 bases, the J end by 2 bases, with 8 bases between. The CDR3 is 13 amino acids. The CDR3 sequence: CASSLKGTYEQYF. CDR3 DNA: TGTGCCAGCAGCTTGAAGGGCACCTACGAGCAGTACTTC. Supplemented by reference TRBV13 and TRBJ2-7, the full variable domain reads AAGVIQSPRHLIKEKRETATLKCYPIPRHDTVYWYQQGPGQDPQFLISFYEKMQSDKGSIPDRFSAQQFSDYHSELNMSSLELGDSALYFCASSLKGTYEQYFGPGTRLTVT.

The chain is built from TRBV27 and TRBJ1-2; the D gene is possibly TRBD1 (5 bases). Germline V gives CDR1 MNHEY, CDR2 SMNVEV (reference sequence). There are 11 residues in the CDR3. V lost 5 bases, J lost 8 bases, and 9 bases lay in between. The CDR3 loop is CASSGGYGYTF. CDR3 sequence (DNA): TGTGCCAGCAGTGGGGGTTACGGCTACACCTTC.

The rearrangement uses TRBV2 and TRBJ2-3, with a possible D match to TRBD2 (5 bases). The CDR3 totals 15 residues. The germline V gene has CDR1 SNHLY and CDR2 FYNNEI. Trimming took off 5 bases at V and 2 bases at J, with 14 bases between the two ends. This chain's CDR3 is CASSPIGDITDTQYF. The CDR3 DNA sequence: TGTGCCAGCAGTCCCATCGGGGATATCACAGATACGCAGTATTTT.

The chain uses TRBV7-9 and TRBJ2-3; 16 nucleotides line up with TRBD2. V was pared by 4 bases and J by 2 bases, with 3 bases of the junction left unmatched. Germline-derived CDR1 and CDR2 are SEHNR and FQNEAQ (reference sequence). The CDR3 length is 17 residues. Here the CDR3 DNA reads TGTGCCAGCAGCTCAGGGACTAGCGGGAGGGACACAGATACGCAGTATTTT. This gives the protein CASSSGTSGRDTDTQYF.

V gene TRBV4-1 combines with J gene TRBJ2-3; the D call may be TRBD1 or TRBD2 (5 bases each). V was clipped by 1 base and J by 2 bases, with 13 bases between them. Germline V gene data show CDR1 as MGHRA and CDR2 as YSYEKL. The CDR3 has 16 amino acids. Here the CDR3 DNA reads TGCGCCAGCAGCCAAGTGCGCAGGGAGTCCACAGATACGCAGTATTTT. This gives the protein CASSQVRRESTDTQYF.

In the case of this clone: Sequence at one end of the junction differs from germline and may be a read error. This chain connects TRBV29-1 to TRBJ2-5; tentatively, D is TRBD1 or TRBD2 (6 bases each). The CDR3 has 11 residues. Germline CDR1 SQVTM, CDR2 ANQGSEA. Here the CDR3 reads CSVEGGETQYF. CDR3 coding DNA: TGCAGCGTCGAAGGGGGGGAGACCCAGTACTTC.

This chain links TRBV6-5 with TRBJ2-3, with 8 bases lining up with TRBD2. This CDR3 has 14 amino acids. CDR1 and CDR2 from the germline V gene are MNHEY and SVGAGI. J gave up 2 bases and V 6 bases, and 4 bases lay outside the gene matches. The CDR3 protein is CASRGGGYTDTQYF. As DNA, the CDR3 is TGTGCCAGCAGAGGCGGGGGGTACACAGATACGCAGTATTTT.

The J gene is TRBJ2-7, the V gene TRBV11-2, with 7 positions matching TRBD1. Germline V gene lookup returns CDR1 SGHAT and CDR2 FQNNGV. With V trimmed by 3 bases and J by 2 bases, 7 bases remained unmatched. This CDR3 is 15 amino acids long. This chain's CDR3 is CASSFRQGLAYEQYF. CDR3 sequence (DNA): TGTGCCAGCAGCTTCAGACAGGGTTTGGCCTACGAGCAGTACTTC.

With regard to this clone: Additional DNA sequences in this sample encode the identical CDR3. J is TRBJ2-7 and V is TRBV9; D is uncertain. Germline CDR1 reads SGDLS; CDR2 reads YYNGEE. V lost 0 bases and J 0 bases, leaving 4 bases between the germline ends. The CDR3 contains 13 residues. CDR3 bases: TGTGCCAGCAGCGTAGAAGACTCCTACGAGCAGTACTTC. Protein: CASSVEDSYEQYF.

The gene calls are TRBV5-8 and TRBJ2-3, with 8 bases identical to TRBD2. Germline V gives CDR1 SGHTS, CDR2 YDEGEE. This CDR3 spans 15 amino acids. The V segment lost 2 bases and the J segment 3 bases; nucleotides outside the gene matches: 5. The CDR3 DNA sequence: TGTGCCAGCAGCTTCGGAGCGGGGGTAACAGATACGCAGTATTTT. Its translation is CASSFGAGVTDTQYF.

The chain joins TRBV19 to TRBJ2-7; no clear D gene. The CDR3 loop spans 12 amino acids. Germline V gene data show CDR1 as LNHDA and CDR2 as SQIVND (reference sequence). V lost 7 bases and J lost 4, with 11 bases in between. The CDR3 nucleotides read TGTGCCAGTAATCAGCCCGGATACGAGCAGTACTTC. Translated, it gives CASNQPGYEQYF.

The chain links TRBV15 to TRBJ2-5; 9 positions agree with TRBD2. The CDR3 loop spans 14 amino acids. V trimming: 7 bases; J trimming: 1 base; junction bases outside the gene matches: 4. The germline V gene encodes CDR1 LNHNV and CDR2 YYDKDF (reference sequence). The DNA of the CDR3 is TGTGCCACCACGGAGCGGGGGGTCCAAGAGACCCAGTACTTC. As protein: CATTERGVQETQYF.

The rearrangement links TRBV5-4 to TRBJ2-7; D is uncertain. Germline CDR1 is SGHNT and CDR2 is YYREEE (reference sequence). The CDR3 length is 13 residues. V lost 4 bases to trimming and J lost 1 base, with 9 bases between them. The CDR3 loop is CASSPGPSYEQYF. The DNA of the CDR3 is TGTGCCAGCAGCCCTGGCCCTTCCTACGAGCAGTACTTC.

V and J are TRBV9 and TRBJ1-2, with a possible D match to TRBD1 (5 bases). The length of the CDR3 is 16 residues. V was pared by 2 bases and J by 8 bases, with 22 bases between. Germline-derived CDR1 and CDR2 are SGDLS and YYNGEE. In DNA, the CDR3 is TGTGCCAGCAGCGTGTCAAGATTTGGGGACGCACGGGGCTACACCTTC. Amino acids: CASSVSRFGDARGYTF.